The sequence of this T cell receptor (beta chain) was determined in a study of shared clonotypes between healthy human individuals. Study-wide results and caveats: Deeper or shallower sequencing was expected to change how clonotypes are shared among donors.

CD8 cells classed as naive were CD45RO-negative and positively selected for CCR7, excluding terminally differentiated effector memory CD45RA+ cells. Germline-derived CDR1 and CDR2 are LNHDA and SQIVND (reference sequence). V gave up 5 bases and J gave up 3 bases; unmatched junction bases: 14. The CDR3 contains 17 residues. Points on this clone: Its target is unknown.

Generated by immunoSEQ multiplex PCR, the TCRdb table keeps only in-frame clones and is missing some. This table has hundreds of thousands of clones, 90% to 95% appearing once. The clonotype originates from a man between 25 and 39 years old in good health. The sample comprised naive CD8+ T cells sorted from blood. The J gene is TRBJ2-7, the V gene TRBV19; 9 bases agree with TRBD2. The CDR3 DNA is TGTGCCAGTAGTCCCCGGGCGACTAGCGGACCCTACTACGAGCAGTACTTC. This encodes CASSPRATSGPYYEQYF.